This is a list of T cell receptor beta chains from one sample in a study of blood T cells in healthy people across ages. MiXCR was run by TCRdb on the 5' RACE reads, yielding one entry per CDR3 protein. The sample lists about 810,000 distinct CDR3 sequences, 35% to 40% occurring once. The sample consisted of blood. The origin of the receptors is a man between 18 and 29 years old in good health. CDR3s include the opening cysteine and the closing phenylalanine or tryptophan. D genes are given only for firm matches. Expanded clones are given a class, and other clones once, few, many or no size at all.

clone_size	d_call	v_call	j_call	cdr3_aa	cdr3_nt
once	NA	TRBV6-5	TRBJ2-7	CASSPGRPSSYEQYF	TGTGCCAGCAGTCCCGGACGCCCGAGCTCCTACGAGCAGTACTTC
NA	TRBD2	TRBV20-1	TRBJ2-1	CSARVSSGGFYNEQFF	TGCAGTGCTAGAGTATCCAGCGGGGGGTTCTACAATGAGCAGTTCTTC
NA	TRBD1	TRBV12-3/TRBV12-4	TRBJ1-5	CASAYLQQLSTGTGLKQPQHF	TGTGCCAGCGCATACCTTCAGCAGTTATCTACCGGGACAGGGCTTAAGCAGCCCCAGCATTTT
many	TRBD1	TRBV7-2	TRBJ1-1	CASSPDPGGWNTEAFF	TGTGCCAGCAGCCCCGATCCAGGGGGCTGGAACACTGAAGCTTTCTTT
NA	NA	TRBV20-1	TRBJ1-5	CSARVEACQPQHF	TGCAGTGCTAGAGTGGAGGCCTGTCAGCCCCAGCATTTT
few	NA	TRBV4-1	TRBJ1-2	CASSNRGRISGYTF	TGCGCCAGCAGCAACCGGGGGCGAATCTCTGGCTACACCTTC
many	NA	TRBV7-2	TRBJ2-5	CASGGYQETQYF	TGTGCCAGCGGCGGGTACCAAGAGACCCAGTACTTC
NA	TRBD2	TRBV20-1	TRBJ2-5	CSARKAGDGIMGETQYF	TGCAGTGCTAGAAAAGCGGGGGATGGAATAATGGGCGAGACCCAGTACTTC
NA	NA	TRBV27	TRBJ2-7	CASRGNRWGEYF	TGTGCCAGCAGGGGTAACAGGTGGGGCGAGTACTTC
NA	TRBD1	TRBV28	TRBJ1-5	CASSLSLMTGSRHF	TGTGCCAGCAGTTTATCCCTTATGACAGGGTCAAGGCATTTT
NA	NA	TRBV21-1	TRBJ2-1	CASSKGPGADEQFF	TGTGCCAGCAGCAAAGGCCCAGGGGCCGATGAGCAGTTCTTC